This section outlines one TCR beta chain sequence together with its context. Its specific antigen is unknown. One base away there is no much larger clone; base qualities are not given. Collaborating institutions collected whole blood in K2EDTA tubes following their own protocols. Collaborator samples were shipped for TCRbeta analysis as frozen whole blood, isolated PBMCs, or DNA extracted from either sample type. The cysteine opens and the phenylalanine closes a CDR3 of 15 amino acids. Solely the CDR3 DNA is kept, with 45 bases framed from the first base. The CDR1 and CDR2 encoded by the germline V gene (reference sequence) are SEHNR and FQNEAQ. After removal of 5 bases from V and 1 base from J, the junction retains 2 bases not matched to a gene. The sample comes from a study of blood T cell repertoires in COVID-19 (TCRdb year 2020). In terms of the full investigation: The collaborator samples originated in the United States, Italy and Spain and spanned the acute and convalescent phases of COVID-19. The material from the prospective study consisted of cDNA or gDNA derived from T cells, B-cell-depleted T cells, or PBMCs. The dataset comprised deeply sampled blood TCRbeta repertoires from subjects exposed to, actively infected with, or recovered from COVID-19. The repertoires were released in a freely available public database intended as a resource for research on the immune response to SARS-CoV-2. The samples were drawn from the first 160 participants of the ongoing ImmuneRACE study and from 1,254 subjects provided by 6 global collaborators. Sample metadata almost always included a de-identified subject ID, COVID-19 status, age in years and sex. HLA class I and class II types, where available, came from metadata supplied by the sample provider rather than from assay-based typing. Findings and caveats that apply to the study as a whole: How much clinical and demographic metadata was included differed by source and by participant, and the metadata was provided uncurated.

The immunoSEQ Assay, a bias-controlled multiplex PCR, was used to amplify TCRbeta CDR3 regions from genomic DNA. Turning to the authors' computational methods: Nucleated cell counts per sample were estimated from amplification of reference gene primers within the assay. To quantify the absolute abundance of each unique TCRbeta CDR3 rearrangement, sequence reads were collapsed and filtered. For each sample, productive Simpson clonality was calculated as the square root of Simpson's diversity index across productive rearrangements. TCRdb took over this immuneACCESS table, retaining in-frame rearrangements with V and J assigned. Such tables are incomplete; in checked studies, under half of the missing clones stem from an unresolved V gene, and the remainder is unexplained. Clone size and the V and J calls come from that table; the DNA yielded D and trimming. In this sample the table shows about 180,000 clones, 83% of which occur a single time. The ten biggest clones cover about 1.5% of the sample.

The TCR sequence derives from a human donor in a cohort sampled during active COVID-19. The chain is encoded by TRBV7-9 joined to TRBJ1-4, with 9 middle bases fitting TRBD1. Specimen: peripheral blood. The nucleotide sequence is given as TGTGCCAGCAGCCCGGACAGGGGAACTAATGAAAAACTGTTTTTT. Its translation reads: CASSPDRGTNEKLFF.